Following are 5 T cell receptor beta chains from one sample sequenced in a study of cytomegalovirus exposure and HLA in healthy donors. Measured with immunoSEQ multiplex PCR; TCRdb has only the in-frame clones, and not every one. Of about 130,000 clones in the sample, 90% to 95% were seen once. The sample taken for sequencing was PBMCs. These receptors came from a woman aged 18-30 years in good health and CMV-seronegative.

The chain employs TRBV27 and TRBJ1-4; 8 positions match TRBD1. The CDR3 loop spans 16 amino acids. Germline V lookup: CDR1 MNHEY, CDR2 SMNVEV (reference sequence). J gave up 2 bases and V 4 bases, and 6 bases lay outside the gene matches. CDR3: CASSSQGAATNEKLFF. The CDR3 DNA follows: TGTGCCAGCAGTTCTCAGGGGGCTGCGACTAATGAAAAACTGTTTTTT.

This chain joins TRBV27 and TRBJ2-1, with a weak D call TRBD2 (7 bases). Germline values: CDR1 MNHEY, CDR2 SMNVEV (reference sequence). There are 16 residues in the CDR3. Deletions cut 3 bases from V and 8 bases from J, with 20 bases between. CDR3 coding DNA: TGTGCCAGCAGTTTGTCGGGGGGCCAGGTTAATGATGAGCAGTTCTTC. Its protein is CASSLSGGQVNDEQFF.

The rearrangement uses TRBV11-1 and TRBJ2-1; TRBD1 matches 8 bases. Looked up from germline, CDR1 is SGHAT and CDR2 is FQDESV (reference sequence). This CDR3 is built from 14 residues. Trimming removed 1 base from V and 4 bases from J; junction bases left unmatched: 0. The CDR3 DNA reads as TGTGCCAGCAGCTTAGGGGACAGGTACAATGAGCAGTTCTTC. As protein: CASSLGDRYNEQFF. Full variable domain (outside the CDR3, taken from reference TRBV11-1 and TRBJ2-1): EAEVAQSPRYKITEKSQAVAFWCDPISGHATLYWYRQILGQGPELLVQFQDESVVDDSQLPKDRFSAERLKGVDSTLKIQPAELGDSAMYLCASSLGDRYNEQFFGPGTRLTVL.

The chain carries TRBV5-4 and TRBJ1-3; no firm D call. The CDR3 has 15 residues. V was cut by 0 bases and J by 0 bases, with 7 bases left in between. Germline CDR1 SGHNT, CDR2 YYREEE (reference sequence). In DNA, the CDR3 is TGTGCCAGCAGCTTGGACCGGTCCTCTGGAAACACCATATATTTT. Amino acid sequence: CASSLDRSSGNTIYF.

V is TRBV7-9 and J is TRBJ2-3; possible D gene TRBD1, 6 bases. This CDR3 comprises 15 residues. Germline V lookup: CDR1 SEHNR, CDR2 FQNEAQ (reference sequence). V lost 5 bases to trimming and J lost 1 base, with 13 bases between them. This CDR3 reads CASSTRTAGTDTQYF. The CDR3 DNA reads as TGTGCCAGCAGCACACGGACAGCTGGCACAGATACGCAGTATTTT.